A selection of T cell receptor beta chains follows, all from one sample in a study of T cells in tuberculosis. Libraries were prepared by immunoSEQ multiplex PCR; TCRdb keeps only in-frame clonotypes and omits some of them. The sample has 55,000 to 60,000 clones, over 75% seen once. Sequenced sample: CD1b-GMM tetramer-negative cells sorted from PBMCs. The receptors were gathered from an adult woman with latent tuberculosis. CDR3s include the opening cysteine and the closing phenylalanine or tryptophan. D genes are given only for firm matches. Clone sizes are given selectively: once, few, many, or a class where the clone is expanded.

J gene: TRBJ1-1; clone size: -; V gene: TRBV18; D gene: -; CDR3 DNA: TGTGCCAGCTCACCAAAAGACCGAGGAACTGAAGCTTTCTTT; CDR3 protein: CASSPKDRGTEAFF
J gene: TRBJ2-2; clone size: -; V gene: TRBV2; D gene: TRBD1; CDR3 DNA: TGTGCCAGCAGTGAACGGGACAGGGTAACCGGGGAGCTGTTTTTT; CDR3 protein: CASSERDRVTGELFF
J gene: TRBJ2-1; clone size: -; V gene: TRBV19; D gene: TRBD2; CDR3 DNA: TGTGCCAGTAGTCTAGCGGGGGGGGCATACAATGAGCAGTTCTTC; CDR3 protein: CASSLAGGAYNEQFF
J gene: TRBJ2-7; clone size: -; V gene: TRBV27; D gene: -; CDR3 DNA: TGTGCCAGCAGTTTAGGCTTAGCAGGGGTCAACGAGCAGTACTTC; CDR3 protein: CASSLGLAGVNEQYF
J gene: TRBJ1-2; clone size: -; V gene: TRBV7-9; D gene: -; CDR3 DNA: TGTGCCAGCAGCTTAGCGACGGGGGGCTACACCTTC; CDR3 protein: CASSLATGGYTF
J gene: TRBJ2-7; clone size: -; V gene: TRBV27; D gene: TRBD1; CDR3 DNA: TGTGCCAGCAGTACCAAACAGGGGGAATTGGACGAGCAGTACTTC; CDR3 protein: CASSTKQGELDEQYF
J gene: TRBJ1-2; clone size: -; V gene: TRBV4-3; D gene: -; CDR3 DNA: TGCGCCAGCAGCCAAGTACTGTCGGGGGTTGGCTACACCTTC; CDR3 protein: CASSQVLSGVGYTF
J gene: TRBJ1-1; clone size: once; V gene: TRBV7-9; D gene: -; CDR3 DNA: TGTGCCAGCAGCCCACAGGGAAACACTGAAGCTTTCTTT; CDR3 protein: CASSPQGNTEAFF
J gene: TRBJ2-7; clone size: -; V gene: TRBV13; D gene: -; CDR3 DNA: TGTGCCAGCAGCTTGACCGGGTTTTACGAGCAGTACTTC; CDR3 protein: CASSLTGFYEQYF
J gene: TRBJ1-1; clone size: -; V gene: TRBV28; D gene: -; CDR3 DNA: TGTGCCAGCAGTCCCCTCCGGTTCGGGACACCTGAAGCTTTCTTT; CDR3 protein: CASSPLRFGTPEAFF
J gene: TRBJ2-1; clone size: -; V gene: TRBV18; D gene: -; CDR3 DNA: TGTGCCAGCTCCCTTGGAGGGAGCTCCTACAATGAGCAGTTCTTC; CDR3 protein: CASSLGGSSYNEQFF
J gene: TRBJ2-1; clone size: -; V gene: TRBV18; D gene: TRBD2; CDR3 DNA: TGTGCCAGCTCACCTCTAGCGGGATCCTACAATGAGCAGTTCTTC; CDR3 protein: CASSPLAGSYNEQFF
J gene: TRBJ2-1; clone size: -; V gene: TRBV19; D gene: -; CDR3 DNA: TGTGCCAGTAGTATGGGCTCCCCATACAATGAGCAGTTCTTC; CDR3 protein: CASSMGSPYNEQFF
J gene: TRBJ2-7; clone size: -; V gene: TRBV5-4; D gene: -; CDR3 DNA: TGTGCCAGCAGCCGTACAGTAAACGAGCAGTACTTC; CDR3 protein: CASSRTVNEQYF
J gene: TRBJ1-6; clone size: -; V gene: TRBV6-5; D gene: -; CDR3 DNA: TGTGCCAGCTCGGACAGCTACAATTCACCCCTCCACTTT; CDR3 protein: CASSDSYNSPLHF
J gene: TRBJ2-2; clone size: -; V gene: TRBV7-3; D gene: TRBD1; CDR3 DNA: TGTGCCAGCAGCTCCGCGACAGGGGCGAACACCGGGGAGCTGTTTTTT; CDR3 protein: CASSSATGANTGELFF
J gene: TRBJ2-3; clone size: once; V gene: TRBV6-4; D gene: -; CDR3 DNA: TGTGCCAGCAGTCCCGAGGAGGGCTTTGGGGATACGCAGTATTTT; CDR3 protein: CASSPEEGFGDTQYF
J gene: TRBJ2-2; clone size: -; V gene: TRBV5-1; D gene: -; CDR3 DNA: TGCGCCAGCAGCTCGACAGGACGGGTGAACACCGGGGAGCTGTTTTTT; CDR3 protein: CASSSTGRVNTGELFF
J gene: TRBJ1-2; clone size: -; V gene: TRBV4-3; D gene: -; CDR3 DNA: TGCGCCAGCAGCCCGGACAGCTTGGGGGGGGCGAGTGGCTACACCTTC; CDR3 protein: CASSPDSLGGASGYTF
J gene: TRBJ2-1; clone size: -; V gene: TRBV7-2; D gene: -; CDR3 DNA: TGTGCCAGCCAGCGCTCGACCTTCTCCTACAATGAGCAGTTCTTC; CDR3 protein: CASQRSTFSYNEQFF
J gene: TRBJ1-5; clone size: -; V gene: TRBV5-8; D gene: -; CDR3 DNA: TGTGCCAGCAGCTTCTCCGGGGGGAATCAGCCCCAGCATTTT; CDR3 protein: CASSFSGGNQPQHF
J gene: TRBJ2-3; clone size: -; V gene: TRBV27; D gene: -; CDR3 DNA: TGTGCCAGCAGTTTGCGGGGCGGGACAGATACGCAGTATTTT; CDR3 protein: CASSLRGGTDTQYF
J gene: TRBJ1-2; clone size: -; V gene: TRBV7-2; D gene: TRBD1; CDR3 DNA: TGTGCCAGCAGCTTAGCGCCCGGGCGGACAGGGCGGGAGGGCTACACCTTC; CDR3 protein: CASSLAPGRTGREGYTF
J gene: TRBJ1-2; clone size: -; V gene: TRBV6-1; D gene: -; CDR3 DNA: TGTGCCAGCAGCGACAGATCCTATGGCTACACCTTC; CDR3 protein: CASSDRSYGYTF
J gene: TRBJ2-7; clone size: -; V gene: TRBV4-3; D gene: TRBD2; CDR3 DNA: TGCGCCAGTAGCCTATTCTCGGCTAGCGGGGGACCCTACGAGCAGTACTTC; CDR3 protein: CASSLFSASGGPYEQYF
J gene: TRBJ2-7; clone size: -; V gene: TRBV30; D gene: TRBD1; CDR3 DNA: TGTGCCTGGAGACAGGGGAGATACGAGCAGTACTTC; CDR3 protein: CAWRQGRYEQYF
J gene: TRBJ2-7; clone size: -; V gene: TRBV27; D gene: -; CDR3 DNA: TGTGCCAGCAGTTCAGGGGTGTCCTACGAGCAGTACTTC; CDR3 protein: CASSSGVSYEQYF
J gene: TRBJ2-1; clone size: -; V gene: TRBV19; D gene: TRBD2; CDR3 DNA: TGTGCCAGCTACGCGGGACTAGTCACGAGCGATGAGCAGTTCTTC; CDR3 protein: CASYAGLVTSDEQFF
J gene: TRBJ1-2; clone size: few; V gene: TRBV4-2; D gene: TRBD1; CDR3 DNA: TGTGCCAGCAGCTTTCAGGGGGCTGAGAAGTATGGCTACACCTTC; CDR3 protein: CASSFQGAEKYGYTF
J gene: TRBJ2-2; clone size: -; V gene: TRBV5-6; D gene: TRBD2; CDR3 DNA: TGTGCCAGCAGCTTGCCTAGCGGGGGGTATACTAACACCGGGGAGCTGTTTTTT; CDR3 protein: CASSLPSGGYTNTGELFF
J gene: TRBJ1-2; clone size: -; V gene: TRBV6-1; D gene: -; CDR3 DNA: TGTGCCAGCAGTGAAGCTCTCTCGGGAAATGGCTACACCTTC; CDR3 protein: CASSEALSGNGYTF
J gene: TRBJ2-7; clone size: -; V gene: TRBV9; D gene: TRBD2; CDR3 DNA: TGTGCCAGCAGCGGGTCCCTAGCGGGGTACGAGCAGTACTTC; CDR3 protein: CASSGSLAGYEQYF
J gene: TRBJ2-3; clone size: -; V gene: TRBV7-2; D gene: TRBD2; CDR3 DNA: TGTGCCAGCAGCGGCTCAGCGGGACTCACAGATACGCAGTATTTT; CDR3 protein: CASSGSAGLTDTQYF
J gene: TRBJ1-1; clone size: -; V gene: TRBV6-6; D gene: -; CDR3 DNA: TGTGCCAGCAGTTACTCGACGGGTGAAGCTTTCTTT; CDR3 protein: CASSYSTGEAFF
J gene: TRBJ1-5; clone size: -; V gene: TRBV10-3; D gene: -; CDR3 DNA: TGTGCCATCAGTGAGTCTTTGGGCCCCCAATCCAACGATAGCAATCAGCCCCAGCATTTT; CDR3 protein: CAISESLGPQSNDSNQPQHF
J gene: TRBJ2-7; clone size: -; V gene: TRBV29-1; D gene: TRBD2; CDR3 DNA: TGCAGCGTTGAGCGACTAGCGGGAGCGTACGAGCAGTACTTC; CDR3 protein: CSVERLAGAYEQYF
J gene: TRBJ1-5; clone size: -; V gene: TRBV6-5; D gene: -; CDR3 DNA: TGTGCCAGCAGTTATACGGGGGGCGGTCAGCCCCAGCATTTT; CDR3 protein: CASSYTGGGQPQHF
J gene: TRBJ2-7; clone size: -; V gene: TRBV15; D gene: -; CDR3 DNA: TGTGCCACCAGCAGGGCCAGAAGCTCCTACGAGCAGTACTTC; CDR3 protein: CATSRARSSYEQYF
J gene: TRBJ2-1; clone size: -; V gene: TRBV7-6; D gene: -; CDR3 DNA: TGTGCCAGCAGCTTAGTTCAACGGCCCCGTAGGGGTTCTCACAATGAGCAGTTCTTC; CDR3 protein: CASSLVQRPRRGSHNEQFF
J gene: TRBJ2-1; clone size: -; V gene: TRBV30; D gene: -; CDR3 DNA: TGTGCCTCCGAGGCGTACAATGAGCAGTTCTTC; CDR3 protein: CASEAYNEQFF
J gene: TRBJ2-2; clone size: -; V gene: TRBV6-5; D gene: -; CDR3 DNA: TGTGCCAGTCGGGGGAACACCGGGGAGCTGTTTTTT; CDR3 protein: CASRGNTGELFF
J gene: TRBJ1-5; clone size: -; V gene: TRBV2; D gene: TRBD1; CDR3 DNA: TGTGCCAGCAGGGACCGGACAGGGGGCGGTCAGCCCCAGCATTTT; CDR3 protein: CASRDRTGGGQPQHF
J gene: TRBJ2-7; clone size: -; V gene: TRBV5-1; D gene: TRBD1; CDR3 DNA: TGCGCCAGCAGTTCCGGGACAGGGTCCTCCTACGAGCAGTACTTC; CDR3 protein: CASSSGTGSSYEQYF
J gene: TRBJ2-1; clone size: -; V gene: TRBV7-2; D gene: TRBD2; CDR3 DNA: TGTGCCAGCAGCTTAGCATCCGCGGGAGGGCCTAGTGAGCAGTTCTTC; CDR3 protein: CASSLASAGGPSEQFF
J gene: TRBJ1-5; clone size: -; V gene: TRBV13; D gene: -; CDR3 DNA: TGTGCCAGCAGCTTAGGTGCCGGGGTGGGTCAGCCCCAGCATTTT; CDR3 protein: CASSLGAGVGQPQHF
J gene: TRBJ2-6; clone size: -; V gene: TRBV7-2; D gene: -; CDR3 DNA: TGTGCCAGCAGCTTAACCCTGGAGCTTCGGGCCAACGTCCTGACTTTC; CDR3 protein: CASSLTLELRANVLTF
J gene: TRBJ1-2; clone size: once; V gene: TRBV25-1; D gene: -; CDR3 DNA: TGTGCCAGCAGTCTACAGGGTGACGGCTACACCTTC; CDR3 protein: CASSLQGDGYTF
J gene: TRBJ1-4; clone size: -; V gene: TRBV5-4; D gene: -; CDR3 DNA: TGTGCCAGCAGCGCAGGATACAGCAGAGCAACTAATGAAAAACTGTTTTTT; CDR3 protein: CASSAGYSRATNEKLFF
J gene: TRBJ2-5; clone size: -; V gene: TRBV5-1; D gene: -; CDR3 DNA: TGCGCCAGCAGCCCGGACTACCAAGAGACCCAGTACTTC; CDR3 protein: CASSPDYQETQYF
J gene: TRBJ2-1; clone size: -; V gene: TRBV19; D gene: -; CDR3 DNA: TGTGCCAGTAGTAGAGGGTGGGACTCCTACAATGAGCAGTTCTTC; CDR3 protein: CASSRGWDSYNEQFF
J gene: TRBJ1-1; clone size: -; V gene: TRBV25-1; D gene: TRBD1; CDR3 DNA: TGTGCCAGCAGCGCTGACAGGGGAAATGCTGAAGCTTTCTTT; CDR3 protein: CASSADRGNAEAFF
J gene: TRBJ2-2; clone size: -; V gene: TRBV28; D gene: TRBD1; CDR3 DNA: TGTGCCAGCACCCCGGGACAGGGGAACGGGGAGCTGTTTTTT; CDR3 protein: CASTPGQGNGELFF
J gene: TRBJ1-6; clone size: few; V gene: TRBV6-4; D gene: TRBD1; CDR3 DNA: TGTGCCAGCAGCGTCAGGACAGGAGAAAATTCCCCCCTCCACTTT; CDR3 protein: CASSVRTGENSPLHF
J gene: TRBJ1-4; clone size: -; V gene: TRBV30; D gene: -; CDR3 DNA: TGTGCCTGGAGTGCCGACGGACAGCTAAATGAAAAACTGTTTTTT; CDR3 protein: CAWSADGQLNEKLFF
J gene: TRBJ1-5; clone size: -; V gene: TRBV19; D gene: -; CDR3 DNA: TGTGCCAGTAGTATACCGGAGACAGGTCACAATCAGCCCCAGCATTTT; CDR3 protein: CASSIPETGHNQPQHF